This T cell receptor beta chain was profiled in a study of blood T cell repertoires in COVID-19. About the research overall: Acute-phase and convalescent COVID-19 samples originated in the United States, Italy and Spain. Sources were T cells, B-cell-depleted T cells, or PBMCs; the material itself was cDNA or gDNA.

The germline gives CDR1 KGHSH, CDR2 LQKENI. Trimming removed 6 bases from V and 7 bases from J, with 15 bases in between. There are 13 residues in the CDR3. Sequenced by immunoSEQ multiplex PCR; TCRdb stores in-frame clones only, minus some. Of 250,000 to 300,000 clones in the sample, approximately 85% were seen once. V is TRBV18 and J is TRBJ1-2; no clear D gene. Sequenced input: peripheral blood. The sequence came from a woman in her 70s with acute or convalescent COVID-19. The CDR3 DNA reads as TGTGCCAGCTCCCCCGACAAAACCTTTGGCTACACCTTC. As protein: CASSPDKTFGYTF.